This TCR beta chain is drawn from a study of blood T cell repertoires in COVID-19. The CDR3 runs 13 residues. Germline assignment: CDR1 LNHDA and CDR2 SQIVND (reference sequence). Trimming cost V 4 bases and J 2 bases; bases outside gene matches: 1. Clones were sequenced by immunoSEQ multiplex PCR, and TCRdb holds only the in-frame ones, with some missing. This table has 14,000 to 15,000 clones, 85% to 95% appearing once. This chain connects TRBV19 to TRBJ1-2, with 7 bases fitting TRBD1. The specimen sequenced was peripheral blood. This TCR was recovered from a human donor with active COVID-19. The donor label of this sample is uncertain. The CDR3 DNA follows: TGTGCCAGTAGTAGGGGACAGAACTATGGCTACACCTTC. It yields the protein CASSRGQNYGYTF.